The source of this T cell receptor beta chain is a study of fetal regulatory T cell absence and autoimmunity (dated by TCRdb to the late 2010s). Regarding the research as a whole: Exocrine pancreas autoimmunity was observed in the IPEX patients in the absence of clinical diabetes. On the study overall, not on this receptor specifically: The TCR compartment showed significant oligoclonal enrichment in pancreas versus cord blood, with some top clones over 85-fold enriched. The oligoclonal enrichment was interpreted as support for antigen-driven autoimmunity in the pancreas before birth in IPEX syndrome. Cord blood and pancreas had broadly similar TRB gene family usage, resembling published neonatal and adult repertoires.

Genomic DNA obtained from frozen pancreas tissue was processed for repertoire sequencing. The DNeasy Blood and Tissue Kit was used to extract roughly 1.9-3.4 ug of genomic DNA from either umbilical cord blood or frozen pancreas. Between the V and J ends, shortened by 2 bases and 2 bases respectively, the junction contains 16 bases. The CDR3, from cysteine to phenylalanine, totals 17 residues. The only DNA kept is the CDR3, 51 bases in frame from the first base. CDR1 and CDR2 were assigned from the germline V gene as MNHNS and SASEGT. TCRbeta CDR3 regions were amplified and barcoded by two-step multiplex PCR on the immunoSEQ human TCRbeta survey platform. Libraries were sequenced on Illumina instruments, with IgH sequenced in parallel from the same samples. The published analysis was carried out like this. To remove PCR and sequencing errors, raw reads were filtered against the IMGT V, D, J definitions and then binned using a nearest-neighbor algorithm. A clone was defined as an identical nucleotide sequence, and differential abundance between tissues was tested with a Fisher exact test for each clone using a pFDR threshold of p<0.01. Clones with frequencies too low for statistical inference were excluded by a minimum inclusion filter of 10 in either sample. Pairwise clonal comparisons used the immunoSEQ Analyzer, and gene family usage was assessed with IMGT tools. Entries here come from immuneACCESS through TCRdb and include only in-frame sequences with V and J called. Some clones fail to appear in such tables; in the studies checked, an unresolved V gene covers under half of the shortfall, and the cause of the remainder is unknown. Clonal size and the V and J genes are those of that table, whereas D and trimming came from the DNA. For this sample the table gives more than 90,000 clones, of which around 72% were detected only once. In total, the top ten clones hold 2% of the sample.

On this clone itself: Its antigen is still unknown. No per-base quality is available; no much larger clone lies one base away.

The TCR comes from a male donor with IPEX syndrome. Sequencing was carried out using pancreas tissue. The V and J segments used are TRBV6-1 and TRBJ1-3; the D gene assignment is ambiguous. The base sequence is TGTGCCAGCAGTGAAACTTCCTTTTCTTTCACTGGAAACACCATATATTTT. Its protein product is CASSETSFSFTGNTIYF.